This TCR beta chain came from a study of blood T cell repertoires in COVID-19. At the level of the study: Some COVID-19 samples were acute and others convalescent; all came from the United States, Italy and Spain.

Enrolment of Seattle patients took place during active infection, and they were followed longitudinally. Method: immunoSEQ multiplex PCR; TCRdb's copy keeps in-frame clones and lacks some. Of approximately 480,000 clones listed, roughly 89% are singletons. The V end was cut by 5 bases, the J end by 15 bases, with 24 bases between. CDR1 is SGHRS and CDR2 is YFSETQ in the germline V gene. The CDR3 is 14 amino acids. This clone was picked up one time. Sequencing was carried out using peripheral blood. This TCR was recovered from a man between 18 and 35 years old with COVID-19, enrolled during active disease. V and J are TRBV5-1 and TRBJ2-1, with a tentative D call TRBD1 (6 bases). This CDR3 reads CASSWDMAEGSLFF. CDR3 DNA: TGCGCCAGCAGTTGGGACATGGCCGAGGGTTCCCTGTTCTTC.